Below are 8 T cell receptor beta chains sequenced from a single sample in a study of T-cell reconstitution after alpha-beta-depleted transplantation in children. This sample's TCRbeta library carried unique molecular identifier barcodes. Using its own MiXCR run on the PCR reads, TCRdb lists one record per CDR3 protein. In the table there are about 17,000 distinct CDR3 sequences, around 5% of which are singletons. Sequences were derived from PBMCs, sampled before TCRalphabeta/CD19-depleted stem cell transplant. The receptor set was obtained from a boy aged 5-17 years with acute lymphoblastic leukemia, due to receive a stem cell transplant.

Many counts were recorded for this clonotype. This chain joins TRBV6-1 and TRBJ2-5; TRBD2 is a possible D gene (6 bases). The length of the CDR3 is 14 residues. V was shortened by 4 bases and J by 5 bases, with 14 bases between the two germline ends. Germline V gene lookup returns CDR1 MNHNS and CDR2 SASEGT. CDR3 bases: TGTGCCAGCAGTGTGAAGGTAGCGGAGGAGACCCAGTACTTC. Translating gives CASSVKVAEETQYF.

In its sample, this clonotype was seen many times. V and J are TRBV7-9 and TRBJ1-2; unclear D gene. The CDR3 is made up of 13 amino acids. V was pared by 4 bases and J by 8 bases, with 14 bases between. From germline, CDR1 is SEHNR and CDR2 FQNEAQ (reference sequence). CDR3 sequence (DNA): TGTGCCAGCAGCTCTCACGACGGACGGGGCTACACCTTC. Protein: CASSSHDGRGYTF.

This clonotype was recorded at least ten times. The V gene is TRBV6-2 or TRBV6-3, the J gene TRBJ2-1; TRBD2 matches at 9 bases. The V segment lost 8 bases and the J segment 8 bases; nucleotides outside the gene matches: 7. The CDR3 totals 13 residues. Germline V gene sequence: CDR1 MNHEY, CDR2 SVGEGT. CDR3 in DNA: TGTGCCAGCGGGAAGACTAGCGGCCATGAGCAGTTCTTC. This encodes CASGKTSGHEQFF.

This clonotype was counted many times. The chain uses TRBV18 and TRBJ1-2; D may be TRBD1 (5 bases). The CDR3 loop spans 14 amino acids. CDR1 is KGHSH, CDR2 LQKENI, per germline. V was pared by 4 bases and J by 0 bases, with 9 bases between. The CDR3 loop reads CASSQTETNYGYTF. CDR3 bases: TGTGCCAGCTCACAGACAGAGACTAACTATGGCTACACCTTC. Using reference TRBV18 and TRBJ1-2 for the parts outside the CDR3, the full variable domain is NAGVMQNPRHLVRRRGQEARLRCSPMKGHSHVYWYRQLPEEGLKFMVYLQKENIIDESGMPKERFSAEFPKEGPSILRIQQVVRGDSAAYFCASSQTETNYGYTFGSGTRLTVV.

This rearrangement joins TRBV12-3 or TRBV12-4 to TRBJ2-6, with TRBD1 matching over 8 bases. This CDR3 is 17 amino acids long. Written as DNA, the CDR3 is TGTACCTGCAGCTTATACAGGGGGATGACTGGGGCCAACGTCCTGACTTTC. Its translation is CTCSLYRGMTGANVLTF.

This clonotype counts as medium-sized. The chain recombines TRBV4-1 with TRBJ2-7, with 10 bases that match TRBD2. Trimming at V came to 0 bases and at J to 6 bases, leaving 11 bases not matched to a gene. The CDR3 runs 17 residues. Looked up from germline, CDR1 is MGHRA and CDR2 is YSYEKL. This chain's CDR3 is CASSQDWLAGVDREQYF. CDR3 sequence (DNA): TGCGCCAGCAGCCAAGATTGGCTAGCGGGAGTCGATCGCGAGCAGTACTTC.

This clonotype was observed at least ten times. The chain is built from TRBV15 and TRBJ2-1; the D gene could be TRBD1 or TRBD2 (7 bases each). Germline V gene data show CDR1 as LNHNV and CDR2 as YYDKDF (reference sequence). The V gene lost 1 base and the J gene lost 7 bases, with 14 bases spanning the gap. The CDR3 consists of 15 residues. The CDR3 DNA sequence: TGTGCCACCAGCAGAGTAGACAGGGAGGGGAATGAGCAGTTCTTC. Translation gives CATSRVDREGNEQFF.

This clonotype showed up many times. This chain links TRBV18 with TRBJ2-6, with TRBD1 matching over 10 bases. Per the germline V gene, CDR1 is KGHSH and CDR2 is LQKENI. The junction had 23 bases not matched to a gene; V was cut back by 6 bases and J by 0 bases. The CDR3 contains 23 residues. The CDR3 sequence: CASSPQIPRTGGTPNSGANVLTF. In DNA, the CDR3 is TGTGCCAGCTCGCCTCAAATCCCACGGACAGGGGGTACTCCGAACTCTGGGGCCAACGTCCTGACTTTC.